The 20 T cell receptor beta chains listed next were all sequenced from one sample in a study of blood T cell repertoires in COVID-19. The assay was immunoSEQ multiplex PCR, and TCRdb's table has in-frame clones only and misses some. The sample has about 250,000 clones; 88% are singletons. The sequencing sample was made of peripheral blood. Receptor source: a woman in her thirties or forties who had recovered from COVID-19.

The chain carries TRBV11-3 and TRBJ2-1; 13 bases are shared with TRBD2. CDR3 size: 20 residues. The V segment lost 0 bases and the J segment 5 bases; nucleotides outside the gene matches: 13. Germline V gives CDR1 SGHNT, CDR2 YENEEA. The DNA of the CDR3 is TGTGCCAGCAGCTTAGATCCTTCGAGGACTAGCGGGAGAGAGGACAATGAGCAGTTCTTC. It yields the protein CASSLDPSRTSGREDNEQFF. Together with reference TRBV11-3 and TRBJ2-1, the CDR3 gives the full variable domain: EAGVVQSPRYKIIEKKQPVAFWCNPISGHNTLYWYLQNLGQGPELLIRYENEEAVDDSQLPKDRFSAERLKGVDSTLKIQPAELGDSAVYLCASSLDPSRTSGREDNEQFFGPGTRLTVL.

The chain recombines TRBV6-5 with TRBJ2-7, with 9 bases identical to TRBD1. The CDR3 runs 15 residues. V trimming: 6 bases; J trimming: 2 bases; junction bases outside the gene matches: 8. The V gene's germline CDR1 is MNHEY and CDR2 SVGAGI. This chain's CDR3 is CASRGTGTPTYEQYF. CDR3 DNA sequence: TGTGCCAGCAGGGGGACAGGGACGCCGACCTACGAGCAGTACTTC.

The gene calls are TRBV6-2 or TRBV6-3 and TRBJ1-6; D not certain. Per the germline V gene, CDR1 is MNHEY and CDR2 is SVGEGT. This CDR3 contains 15 residues. The V end lost 5 bases, the J end lost 0 bases, and 8 bases lay between the germline ends. The chain's CDR3 is CASSTPSSYNSPLHF. The CDR3 DNA reads TGTGCCAGCAGTACTCCGAGCTCCTATAATTCACCCCTCCACTTT.

The V call is TRBV28, the J call TRBJ2-5; 10 bases agree with TRBD1. Trimming removed 3 bases from V and 3 bases from J; junction bases left unmatched: 10. The germline V gene encodes CDR1 MDHEN and CDR2 SYDVKM. The CDR3 has 17 amino acids. The CDR3 loop reads CASSFLSRDRGKETQYF. In DNA, the CDR3 is TGTGCCAGCAGTTTTCTATCTCGGGACAGGGGAAAAGAGACCCAGTACTTC.

The V call is TRBV4-2, the J call TRBJ2-4; 7 positions agree with TRBD1. This CDR3 is built from 18 residues. Germline CDR1 LGHNA, CDR2 YNFKEQ. J was trimmed by 0 bases and V by 0 bases; bases with no gene match: 8. The CDR3 DNA sequence: TGTGCCAGCAGCCAAGATCCAGGGGGTTACCTAGCCAAAAACATTCAGTACTTC. Residues: CASSQDPGGYLAKNIQYF.

The V and J genes are TRBV5-6 and TRBJ1-6, with 8 bases that match TRBD1. CDR3 length: 15 residues. Per the germline V gene, CDR1 is SGHDT and CDR2 is YYEEEE. V lost 2 bases to trimming and J lost 6 bases; unmatched junction nucleotides: 4. In DNA, the CDR3 is TGTGCCAGCAGCTTTCCAGGGGGCCGTAATTCACCCCTCCACTTT. Translated, it gives CASSFPGGRNSPLHF.

The V and J genes are TRBV18 and TRBJ1-4; tentative D call: TRBD1 (5 bases). Germline-derived CDR1 and CDR2 are KGHSH and LQKENI. The V end was cut by 4 bases, the J end by 2 bases, with 5 bases between. The CDR3 extends over 13 amino acids. In DNA form, the CDR3 reads TGTGCCAGCTCACAGGGGACTAATGAAAAACTGTTTTTT. Its protein is CASSQGTNEKLFF. Supplemented by reference TRBV18 and TRBJ1-4, the full variable domain reads NAGVMQNPRHLVRRRGQEARLRCSPMKGHSHVYWYRQLPEEGLKFMVYLQKENIIDESGMPKERFSAEFPKEGPSILRIQQVVRGDSAAYFCASSQGTNEKLFFGSGTQLSVL.

This sequence joins TRBV15 and TRBJ1-2; maybe TRBD1 (6 bases). This CDR3 spans 14 amino acids. Germline lookup yields CDR1 LNHNV and CDR2 YYDKDF (reference sequence). V lost 6 bases, J lost 0 bases, and 11 bases lay in between. The CDR3 protein is CATSYRAANYGYTF. CDR3 sequence (DNA): TGTGCCACCAGTTACAGGGCCGCTAACTATGGCTACACCTTC.

With regard to this clone: This sample includes further DNA sequences coding for the same CDR3. V usage is TRBV3-1 (or the pseudogene TRBV3-2) and J usage is TRBJ2-7, with TRBD1 as a possible D gene (6 bases). Looked up from germline, CDR1 is LGHDT and CDR2 is YNNKEL (reference sequence). The CDR3 length is 13 residues. Trimming stripped 2 bases from V and 3 bases from J, with 8 bases between. CDR3 region: CASSQRGGYEQYF. The CDR3 DNA is TGTGCCAGCAGCCAACGAGGGGGCTACGAGCAGTACTTC.

This clone was recorded only once. The chain links TRBV7-6 to TRBJ2-3; the D gene is possibly TRBD1 (5 bases). Germline lookup yields CDR1 SGHVS and CDR2 FNYEAQ. Trimming took off 5 bases at V and 0 bases at J, with 12 bases between the two ends. The CDR3 loop spans 15 amino acids. In DNA, the CDR3 is TGTGCCAGCAGCCCTGACAGCCTTAGCACAGATACGCAGTATTTT. It specifies CASSPDSLSTDTQYF.

The gene calls are TRBV19 and TRBJ1-3; no definite D call. Germline assignment: CDR1 LNHDA and CDR2 SQIVND (reference sequence). Trimming stripped 5 bases from V and 4 bases from J, with 3 bases between. There are 11 residues in the CDR3. CDR3 loop: CASSQGNTIYF. The CDR3 DNA reads TGTGCCAGTAGTCAGGGAAACACCATATATTTT.

This chain joins TRBV30 and TRBJ2-5, with 10 bases identical to TRBD2. V shed 0 bases and J 4 bases; nucleotides not matched to a gene: 14. The CDR3 consists of 18 residues. Germline V gene lookup returns CDR1 GTSNPN and CDR2 SVGIG (reference sequence). CDR3 residues: CAWSVGTSANAAGETQYF. For the CDR3, the DNA is TGTGCCTGGAGTGTTGGGACTAGCGCCAACGCGGCTGGAGAGACCCAGTACTTC.

V is TRBV19 and J is TRBJ2-2, with D tentatively TRBD2 (5 bases). V was cut by 6 bases and J by 4 bases, with 21 bases left in between. The CDR3 spans 17 residues. The germline gives CDR1 LNHDA, CDR2 SQIVND (reference sequence). CDR3 nucleotides: TGTGCCAGTAGCTATAGGCCGGGAAACGTTTTCACCGGGGAGCTGTTTTTT. Translation: CASSYRPGNVFTGELFF.

This clone has a single count. V usage is TRBV19 and J usage is TRBJ1-5; D is unresolved. V was trimmed by 3 bases and J by 3 bases, leaving 9 bases between them. The CDR3 has 14 residues. Germline V gene data show CDR1 as LNHDA and CDR2 as SQIVND (reference sequence). Written as DNA, the CDR3 is TGTGCCAGTAGTATTGTTCAGTCCAATCAGCCCCAGCATTTT. Translation: CASSIVQSNQPQHF.

The chain couples TRBV7-6 to TRBJ1-3, with D uncertain. Trimming took 2 bases from V and 1 from J, leaving 12 bases between them. CDR3 size: 16 residues. In germline, CDR1 is SGHVS, CDR2 FNYEAQ. In DNA form, the CDR3 reads TGTGCCAGCAGCTTAAATCCGGGATTTTCTGGAAACACCATATATTTT. Amino acids: CASSLNPGFSGNTIYF.

The gene calls are TRBV28 and TRBJ1-5; a weak D match, TRBD1 (5 bases). Germline V CDR1 and CDR2: MDHEN, SYDVKM. V gave up 5 bases and J gave up 3 bases, with 20 bases separating them. The CDR3 is made up of 17 amino acids. In DNA form, the CDR3 reads TGTGCCAGCAGTCCGGGCGGGGCGGCAGGGAACAATCAGCCCCAGCATTTT. Encoded protein: CASSPGGAAGNNQPQHF.

J is TRBJ1-2 and V is TRBV19; the D is unclear. CDR3 length equals 11 residues. Deletions cut 5 bases from V and 5 bases from J, with 6 bases between. Germline lookup yields CDR1 LNHDA and CDR2 SQIVND (reference sequence). The CDR3 reads CASSEGYGYTF. In DNA, the CDR3 is TGTGCCAGTAGTGAGGGTTATGGCTACACCTTC.

The chain combines TRBV11-3 with TRBJ2-1, with 14 bases identical to TRBD2. The CDR3 sequence is 17 residues long. After removal of 4 bases from V and 3 bases from J, the junction contained 5 bases not matched to a gene. Germline loops: CDR1 SGHNT, CDR2 YENEEA. The CDR3 region is CASSWGTSGSGYNEQFF. CDR3 DNA sequence: TGTGCCAGCAGCTGGGGGACTAGCGGGAGTGGCTACAATGAGCAGTTCTTC.

This clone was detected once. The chain links TRBV6-2 or TRBV6-3 to TRBJ1-3; D unresolved. V gave up 3 bases and J gave up 2 bases, with 8 bases separating them. CDR3 length: 14 amino acids. Per germline, CDR1 MNHEY and CDR2 SVGEGT. The CDR3 DNA reads as TGTGCCAGCAGTTATTGGAGGGCTGGAAACACCATATATTTT. Encoded protein: CASSYWRAGNTIYF.

V gene TRBV19 combines with J gene TRBJ2-3, with 9 bases fitting TRBD1. The CDR3 covers 17 residues. Looked up from germline, CDR1 is LNHDA and CDR2 is SQIVND (reference sequence). Trimming at V came to 7 bases and at J to 3 bases, leaving 14 bases not matched to a gene. The CDR3: CASNFATGGWRTDTQYF. The CDR3 nucleotides are TGTGCCAGTAACTTCGCGACAGGGGGTTGGAGGACAGATACGCAGTATTTT.